This T cell receptor beta chain was retrieved from a study of cytomegalovirus exposure and HLA in healthy donors. General study results and limits: Near-uniform donor sequencing depth was presumed by presence/absence analyses. A later analysis linked about 17,000 TCR beta sequences to HLA alleles at 0.05 false discovery rate. V- and J-gene trimming in TCR beta was tied to a missense DCLRE1C variant by an analysis performed later.

Primers: 60 Vbeta forward and 13 Jbeta reverse. Assay used: immunoSEQ multiplex PCR; TCRdb lists only in-frame clones, some missing. The sample records approximately 290,000 clones, 80% being singletons. This CDR3 spans 16 amino acids. CDR1 is KGHSH and CDR2 is LQKENI in the germline V gene. Trimming removed 5 bases at V and 5 bases at J, with 20 bases between. This clone has just a few counts. Its antigen is still unknown. The sample was PBMCs. The TCR sequence derives from a girl aged 2 to 10 in good health and CMV-seronegative. The chain is built from TRBV18 and TRBJ2-3; possibly TRBD1 for D (6 bases). The DNA of the CDR3 is TGTGCCAGCTCAACGAATTACAGGGCCCTGGGAGATACGCAGTATTTT. Protein: CASSTNYRALGDTQYF.